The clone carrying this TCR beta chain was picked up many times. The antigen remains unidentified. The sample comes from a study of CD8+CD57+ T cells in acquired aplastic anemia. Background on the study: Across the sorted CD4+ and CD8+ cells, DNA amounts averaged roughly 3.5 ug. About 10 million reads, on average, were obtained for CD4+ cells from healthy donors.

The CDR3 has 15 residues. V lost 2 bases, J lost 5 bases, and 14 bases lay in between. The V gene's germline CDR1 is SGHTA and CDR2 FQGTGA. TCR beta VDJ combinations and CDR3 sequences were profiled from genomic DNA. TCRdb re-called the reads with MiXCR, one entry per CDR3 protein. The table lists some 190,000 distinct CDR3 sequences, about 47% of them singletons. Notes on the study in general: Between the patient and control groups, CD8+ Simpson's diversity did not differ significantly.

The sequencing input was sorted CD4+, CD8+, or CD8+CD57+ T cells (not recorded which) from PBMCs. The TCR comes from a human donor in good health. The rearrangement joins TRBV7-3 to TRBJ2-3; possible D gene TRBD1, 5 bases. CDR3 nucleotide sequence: TGTGCCAGCAGCTTAGGCGGCAGGGCCATAGATACGCAGTATTTT. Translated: CASSLGGRAIDTQYF.